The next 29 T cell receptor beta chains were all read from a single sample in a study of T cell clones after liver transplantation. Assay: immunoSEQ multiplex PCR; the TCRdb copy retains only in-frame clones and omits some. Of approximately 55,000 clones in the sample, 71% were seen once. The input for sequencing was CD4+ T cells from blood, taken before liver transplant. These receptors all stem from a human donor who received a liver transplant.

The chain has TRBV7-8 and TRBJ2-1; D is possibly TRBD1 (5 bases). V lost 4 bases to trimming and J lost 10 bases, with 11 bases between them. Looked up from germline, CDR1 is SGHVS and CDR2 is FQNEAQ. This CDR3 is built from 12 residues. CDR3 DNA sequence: TGTGCCAGCAGCTCCCTAAGGGGAGAGCAGTTCTTC. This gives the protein CASSSLRGEQFF.

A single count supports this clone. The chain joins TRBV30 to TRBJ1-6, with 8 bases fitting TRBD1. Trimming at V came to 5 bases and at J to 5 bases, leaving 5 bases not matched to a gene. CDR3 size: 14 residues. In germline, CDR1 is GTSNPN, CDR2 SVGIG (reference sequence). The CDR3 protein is CAWDRGINNSPLHF. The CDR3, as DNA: TGTGCCTGGGACAGGGGAATCAATAATTCACCCCTCCACTTT.

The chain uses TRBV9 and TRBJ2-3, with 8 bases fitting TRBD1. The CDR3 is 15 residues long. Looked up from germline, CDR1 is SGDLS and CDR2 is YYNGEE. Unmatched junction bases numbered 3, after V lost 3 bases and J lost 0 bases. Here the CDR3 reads CASSAGQGSTDTQYF. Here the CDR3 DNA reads TGTGCCAGCAGCGCTGGACAGGGAAGCACAGATACGCAGTATTTT.

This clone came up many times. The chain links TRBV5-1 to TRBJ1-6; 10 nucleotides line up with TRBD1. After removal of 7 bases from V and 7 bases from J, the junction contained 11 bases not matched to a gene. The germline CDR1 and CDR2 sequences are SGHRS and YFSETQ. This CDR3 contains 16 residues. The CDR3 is CASHSGTGALNSPLHF. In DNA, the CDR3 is TGCGCCAGCCACTCCGGGACAGGGGCCCTAAATTCACCCCTCCACTTT.

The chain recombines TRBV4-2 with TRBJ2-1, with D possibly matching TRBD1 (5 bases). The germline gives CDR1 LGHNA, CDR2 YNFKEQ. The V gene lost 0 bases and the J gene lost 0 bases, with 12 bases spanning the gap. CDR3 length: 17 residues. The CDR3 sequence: CASSQETGTSSYNEQFF. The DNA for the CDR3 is TGTGCCAGCAGCCAAGAAACAGGCACGAGCTCCTACAATGAGCAGTTCTTC.

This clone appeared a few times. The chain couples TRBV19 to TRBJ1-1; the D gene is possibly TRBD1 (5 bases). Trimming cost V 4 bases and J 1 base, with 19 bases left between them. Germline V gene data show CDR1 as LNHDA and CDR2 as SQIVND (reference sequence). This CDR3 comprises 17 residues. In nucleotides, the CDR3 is TGTGCCAGTAGTAAGGCCCCTTGGGGACTCTCGAACACTGAAGCTTTCTTT. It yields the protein CASSKAPWGLSNTEAFF.

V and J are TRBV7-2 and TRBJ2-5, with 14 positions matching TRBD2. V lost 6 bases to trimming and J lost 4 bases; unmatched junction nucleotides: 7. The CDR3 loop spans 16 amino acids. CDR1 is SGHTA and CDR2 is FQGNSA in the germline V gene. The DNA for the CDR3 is TGTGCCAGCAGTCGAAGACTAGCGGGGGGGATAGAGACCCAGTACTTC. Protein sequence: CASSRRLAGGIETQYF.

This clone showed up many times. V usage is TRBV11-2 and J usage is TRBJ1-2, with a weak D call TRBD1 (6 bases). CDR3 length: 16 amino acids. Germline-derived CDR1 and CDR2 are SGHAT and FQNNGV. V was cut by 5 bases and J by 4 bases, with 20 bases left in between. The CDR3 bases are TGTGCCAGCAGCCAAGAACCGGGACAAGTTACCTATGGCTACACCTTC. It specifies CASSQEPGQVTYGYTF.

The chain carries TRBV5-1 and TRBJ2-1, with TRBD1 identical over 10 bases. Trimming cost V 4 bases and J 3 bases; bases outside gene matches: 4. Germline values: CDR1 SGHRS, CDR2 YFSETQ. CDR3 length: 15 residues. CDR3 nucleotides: TGCGCCAGCAGCCCGGGACAGGGGAACTACAATGAGCAGTTCTTC. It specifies CASSPGQGNYNEQFF.

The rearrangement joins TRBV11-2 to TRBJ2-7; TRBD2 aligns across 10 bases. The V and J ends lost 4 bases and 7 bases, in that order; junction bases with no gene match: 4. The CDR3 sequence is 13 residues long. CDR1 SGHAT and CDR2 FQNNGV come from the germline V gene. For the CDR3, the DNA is TGTGCCAGCAGCTCGGGACTAGCGAGGGAGCAGTACTTC. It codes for CASSSGLAREQYF.

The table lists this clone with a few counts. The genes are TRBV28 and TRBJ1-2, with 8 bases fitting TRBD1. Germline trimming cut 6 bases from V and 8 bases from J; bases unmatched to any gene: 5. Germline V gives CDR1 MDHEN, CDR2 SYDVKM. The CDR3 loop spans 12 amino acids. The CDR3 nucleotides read TGTGCCAGCAGGACCCCAGGGGGCGGCTACACCTTC. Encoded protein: CASRTPGGGYTF.

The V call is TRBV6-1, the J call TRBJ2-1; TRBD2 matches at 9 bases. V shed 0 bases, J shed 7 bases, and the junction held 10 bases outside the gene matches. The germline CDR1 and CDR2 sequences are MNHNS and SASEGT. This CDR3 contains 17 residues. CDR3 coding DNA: TGTGCCAGCAGTGAAGCCCGGGGGCGGGGGGGTCGGAATGAGCAGTTCTTC. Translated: CASSEARGRGGRNEQFF.

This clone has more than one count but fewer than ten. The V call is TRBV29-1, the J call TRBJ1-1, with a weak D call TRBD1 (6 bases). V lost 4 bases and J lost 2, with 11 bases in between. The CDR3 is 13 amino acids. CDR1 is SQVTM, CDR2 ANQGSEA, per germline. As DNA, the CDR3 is TGCAGCGTTGCCAGACAGGCTAACACTGAAGCTTTCTTT. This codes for CSVARQANTEAFF.

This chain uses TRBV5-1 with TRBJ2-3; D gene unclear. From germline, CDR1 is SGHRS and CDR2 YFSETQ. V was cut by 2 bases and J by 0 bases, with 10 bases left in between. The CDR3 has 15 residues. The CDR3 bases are TGCGCCAGCAGCTTAGGCGCGACTAGCACAGATACGCAGTATTTT. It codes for CASSLGATSTDTQYF.

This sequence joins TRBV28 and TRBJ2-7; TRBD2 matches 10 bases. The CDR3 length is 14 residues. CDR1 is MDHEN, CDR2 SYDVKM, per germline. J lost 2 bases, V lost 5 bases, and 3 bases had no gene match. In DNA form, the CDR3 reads TGTGCCAGCAGTGTCCTAGCGGGAGCCTACGAGCAGTACTTC. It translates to CASSVLAGAYEQYF.

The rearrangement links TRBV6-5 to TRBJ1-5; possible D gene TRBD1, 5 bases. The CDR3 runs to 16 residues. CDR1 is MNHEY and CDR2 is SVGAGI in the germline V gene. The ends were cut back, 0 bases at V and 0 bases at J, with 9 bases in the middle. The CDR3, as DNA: TGTGCCAGCAGTTACTCGCGGGGCAATAGCAATCAGCCCCAGCATTTT. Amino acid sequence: CASSYSRGNSNQPQHF.

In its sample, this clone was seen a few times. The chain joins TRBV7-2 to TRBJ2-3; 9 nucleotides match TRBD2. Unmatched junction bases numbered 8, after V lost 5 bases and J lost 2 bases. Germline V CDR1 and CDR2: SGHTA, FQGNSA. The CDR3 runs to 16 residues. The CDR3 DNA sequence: TGTGCCAGCAGCCAGACTAGCGGCGTCCACACAGATACGCAGTATTTT. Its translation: CASSQTSGVHTDTQYF.

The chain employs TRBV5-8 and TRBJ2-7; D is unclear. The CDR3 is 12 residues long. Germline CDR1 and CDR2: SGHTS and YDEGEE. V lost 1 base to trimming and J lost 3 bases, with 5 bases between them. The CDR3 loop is CASSLTRYEQYF. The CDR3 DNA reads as TGTGCCAGCAGCTTGACACGCTACGAGCAGTACTTC.

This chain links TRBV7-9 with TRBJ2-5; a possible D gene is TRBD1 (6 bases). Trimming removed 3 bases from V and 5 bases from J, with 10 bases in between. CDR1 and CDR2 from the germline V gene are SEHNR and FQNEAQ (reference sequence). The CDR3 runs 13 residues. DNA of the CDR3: TGTGCCAGCAGCTTCAGGGGTGTGGAGACCCAGTACTTC. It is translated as CASSFRGVETQYF.

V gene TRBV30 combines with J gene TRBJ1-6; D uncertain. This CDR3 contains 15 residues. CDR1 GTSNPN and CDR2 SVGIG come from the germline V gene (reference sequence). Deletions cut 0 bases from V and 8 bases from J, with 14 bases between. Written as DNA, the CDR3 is TGTGCCTGGAGTGTAAGCGATTCGGGGTATTCACCCCTCCACTTT. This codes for CAWSVSDSGYSPLHF. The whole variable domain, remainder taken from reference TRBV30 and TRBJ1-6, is SQTIHQWPATLVQPVGSPLSLECTVEGTSNPNLYWYRQAAGRGLQLLFYSVGIGQISSEVPQNLSASRPQDRQFILSSKKLLLSDSGFYLCAWSVSDSGYSPLHFGNGTRLTVT.

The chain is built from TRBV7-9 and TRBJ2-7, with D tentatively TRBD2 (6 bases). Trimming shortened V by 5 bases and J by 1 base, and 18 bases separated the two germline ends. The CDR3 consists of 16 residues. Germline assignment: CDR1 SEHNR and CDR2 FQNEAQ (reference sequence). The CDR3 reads CASSHGGSIRSYEQYF. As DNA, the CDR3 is TGTGCCAGCAGCCATGGGGGGAGTATCCGTTCCTACGAGCAGTACTTC.

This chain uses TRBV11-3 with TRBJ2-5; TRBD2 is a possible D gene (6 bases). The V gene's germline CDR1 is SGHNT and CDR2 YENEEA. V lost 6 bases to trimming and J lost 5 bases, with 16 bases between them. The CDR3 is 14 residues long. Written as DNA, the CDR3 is TGTGCCAGCAGTCCAGCCGCAGGGAGGGAGACCCAGTACTTC. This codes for CASSPAAGRETQYF.

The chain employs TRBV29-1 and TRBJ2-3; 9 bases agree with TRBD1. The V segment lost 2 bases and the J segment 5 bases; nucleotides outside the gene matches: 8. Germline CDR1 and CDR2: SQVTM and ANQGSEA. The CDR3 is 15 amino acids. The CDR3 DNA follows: TGCAGCGTTGAATCCGGGGACAGGGCTAAAGATACGCAGTATTTT. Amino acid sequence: CSVESGDRAKDTQYF.

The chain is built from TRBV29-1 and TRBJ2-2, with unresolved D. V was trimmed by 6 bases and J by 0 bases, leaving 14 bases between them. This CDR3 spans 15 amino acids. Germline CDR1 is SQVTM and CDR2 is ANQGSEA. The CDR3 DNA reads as TGCAGCGTACCCCGGTACAGCCCGAACACCGGGGAGCTGTTTTTT. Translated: CSVPRYSPNTGELFF.

The DNA for the CDR3 is TGTGCCGTTAGGGGGCGCGGGGCCACAGATACGCAGTATTTT. Residues: CAVRGRGATDTQYF. This chain uses TRBV19 with TRBJ2-3; TRBD1 is a possible D gene (7 bases). In germline, CDR1 is LNHDA, CDR2 SQIVND (reference sequence). CDR3 length equals 14 residues. The V end lost 11 bases, the J end lost 2 bases, and 17 bases lay between the germline ends.

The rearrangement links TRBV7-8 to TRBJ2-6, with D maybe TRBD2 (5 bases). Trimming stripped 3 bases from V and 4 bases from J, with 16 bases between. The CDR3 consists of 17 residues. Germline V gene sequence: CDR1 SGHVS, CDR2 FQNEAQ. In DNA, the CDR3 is TGTGCCAGCAGCTTGGGAAGGGTCAGAGGGGGGGCCAACGTCCTGACTTTC. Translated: CASSLGRVRGGANVLTF.

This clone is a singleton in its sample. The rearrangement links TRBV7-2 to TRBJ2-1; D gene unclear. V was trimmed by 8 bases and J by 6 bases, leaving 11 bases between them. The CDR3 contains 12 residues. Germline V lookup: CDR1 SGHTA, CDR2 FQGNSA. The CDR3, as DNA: TGTGCCAGCTGTTCCTCTCCCAATGAGCAGTTCTTC. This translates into CASCSSPNEQFF. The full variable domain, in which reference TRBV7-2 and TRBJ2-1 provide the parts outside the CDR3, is GAGVSQSPSNKVTEKGKDVELRCDPISGHTALYWYRQSLGQGLEFLIYFQGNSAPDKSGLPSDRFSAERTGGSVSTLTIQRTQQEDSAVYLCASCSSPNEQFFGPGTRLTVL.

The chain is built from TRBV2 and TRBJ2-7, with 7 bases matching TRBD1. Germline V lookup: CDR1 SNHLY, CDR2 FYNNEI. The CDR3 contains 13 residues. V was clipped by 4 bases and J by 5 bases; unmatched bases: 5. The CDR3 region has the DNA TGTGCCAGCAGTGTCGACAGGGACCACGAGCAGTACTTC. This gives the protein CASSVDRDHEQYF.

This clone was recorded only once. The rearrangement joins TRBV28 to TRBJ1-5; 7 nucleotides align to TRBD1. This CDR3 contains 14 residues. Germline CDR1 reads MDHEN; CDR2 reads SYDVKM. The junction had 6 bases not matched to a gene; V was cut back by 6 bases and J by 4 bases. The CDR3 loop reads CASSLLQGNQPQHF. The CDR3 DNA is TGTGCCAGCAGCCTCCTACAGGGGAATCAGCCCCAGCATTTT.